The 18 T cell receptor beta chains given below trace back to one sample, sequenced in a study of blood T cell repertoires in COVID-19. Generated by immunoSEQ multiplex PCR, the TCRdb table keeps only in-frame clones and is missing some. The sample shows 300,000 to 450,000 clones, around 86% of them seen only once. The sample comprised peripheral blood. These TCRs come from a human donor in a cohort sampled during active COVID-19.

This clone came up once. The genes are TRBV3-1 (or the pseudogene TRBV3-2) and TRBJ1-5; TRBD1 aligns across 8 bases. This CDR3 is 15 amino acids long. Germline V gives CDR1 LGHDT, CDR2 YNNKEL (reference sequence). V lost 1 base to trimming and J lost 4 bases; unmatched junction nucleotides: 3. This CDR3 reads CASSQGQGTNQPQHF. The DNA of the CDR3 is TGTGCCAGCAGCCAAGGACAGGGGACGAATCAGCCCCAGCATTTT.

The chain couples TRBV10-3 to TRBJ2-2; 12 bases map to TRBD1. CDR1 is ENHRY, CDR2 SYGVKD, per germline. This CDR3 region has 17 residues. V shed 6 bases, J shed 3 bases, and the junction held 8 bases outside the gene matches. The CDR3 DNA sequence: TGTGCCATCAGAGAAACCGGGACAGGGGGCGACACCGGGGAGCTGTTTTTT. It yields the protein CAIRETGTGGDTGELFF.

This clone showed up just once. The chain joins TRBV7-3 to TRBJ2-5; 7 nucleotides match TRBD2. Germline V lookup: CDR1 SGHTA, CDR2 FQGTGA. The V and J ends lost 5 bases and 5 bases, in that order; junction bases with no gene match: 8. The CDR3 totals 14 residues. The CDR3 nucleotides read TGTGCCAGCAGCCAGATGGCGGGGGTGGAGACCCAGTACTTC. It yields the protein CASSQMAGVETQYF. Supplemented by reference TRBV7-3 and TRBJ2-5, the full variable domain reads GAGVSQTPSNKVTEKGKYVELRCDPISGHTALYWYRQSLGQGPEFLIYFQGTGAADDSGLPNDRFFAVRPEGSVSTLKIQRTERGDSAVYLCASSQMAGVETQYFGPGTRLLVL.

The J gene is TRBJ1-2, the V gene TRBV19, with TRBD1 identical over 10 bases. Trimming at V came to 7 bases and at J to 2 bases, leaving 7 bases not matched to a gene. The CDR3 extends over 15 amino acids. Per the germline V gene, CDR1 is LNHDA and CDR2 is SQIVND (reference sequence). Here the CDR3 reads CASTTTGGRNYGYTF. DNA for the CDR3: TGTGCCAGTACCACGACAGGGGGCCGGAACTATGGCTACACCTTC.

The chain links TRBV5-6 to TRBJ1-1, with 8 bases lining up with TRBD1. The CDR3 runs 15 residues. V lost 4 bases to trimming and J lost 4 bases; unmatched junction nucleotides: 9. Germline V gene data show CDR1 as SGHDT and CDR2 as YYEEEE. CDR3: CASSPYLTGVTEAFF. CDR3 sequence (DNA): TGTGCCAGCAGCCCATACCTGACAGGGGTCACTGAAGCTTTCTTT.

The DNA for the CDR3 is TGTGCCAGCAGCTCCAAGACAGCGAAGTTTTACAATGAGCAGTTCTTC. Its translation: CASSSKTAKFYNEQFF. The genes are TRBV7-9 and TRBJ2-1; D perhaps matches TRBD1 (5 bases). V lost 4 bases to trimming and J lost 4 bases, with 17 bases between them. The CDR3 contains 16 residues. Per the germline V gene, CDR1 is SEHNR and CDR2 is FQNEAQ (reference sequence).

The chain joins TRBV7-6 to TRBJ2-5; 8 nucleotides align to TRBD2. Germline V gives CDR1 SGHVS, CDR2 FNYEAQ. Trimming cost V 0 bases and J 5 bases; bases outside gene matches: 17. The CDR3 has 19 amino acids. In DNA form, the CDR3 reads TGTGCCAGCAGCTTAGCGGTTGGACTAGCCCGATCTTCGGTCGAGACCCAGTACTTC. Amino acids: CASSLAVGLARSSVETQYF.

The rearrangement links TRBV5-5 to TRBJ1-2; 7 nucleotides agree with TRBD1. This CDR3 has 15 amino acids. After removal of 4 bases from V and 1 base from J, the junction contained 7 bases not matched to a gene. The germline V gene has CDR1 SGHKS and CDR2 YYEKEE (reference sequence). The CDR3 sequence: CASSLDGQDNYGYTF. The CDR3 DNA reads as TGTGCCAGCAGCCTGGACGGACAGGATAACTATGGCTACACCTTC. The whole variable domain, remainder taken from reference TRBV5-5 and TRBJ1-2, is DAGVTQSPTHLIKTRGQQVTLRCSPISGHKSVSWYQQVLGQGPQFIFQYYEKEERGRGNFPDRFSARQFPNYSSELNVNALLLGDSALYLCASSLDGQDNYGYTFGSGTRLTVV.

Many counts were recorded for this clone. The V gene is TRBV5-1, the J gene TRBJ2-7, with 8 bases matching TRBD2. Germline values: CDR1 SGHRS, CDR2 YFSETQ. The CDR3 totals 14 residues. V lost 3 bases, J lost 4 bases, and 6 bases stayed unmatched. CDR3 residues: CASSSGTSPYEQYF. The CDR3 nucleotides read TGCGCCAGCAGCTCCGGGACTAGTCCATACGAGCAGTACTTC.

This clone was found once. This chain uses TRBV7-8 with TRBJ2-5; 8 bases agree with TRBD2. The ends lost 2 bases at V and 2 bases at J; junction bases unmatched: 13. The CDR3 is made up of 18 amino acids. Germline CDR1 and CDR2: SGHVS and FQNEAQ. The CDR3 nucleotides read TGTGCCAGCAGCTTAAGGGGGGAGCGGACTAGCATACAAGAGACCCAGTACTTC. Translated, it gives CASSLRGERTSIQETQYF.

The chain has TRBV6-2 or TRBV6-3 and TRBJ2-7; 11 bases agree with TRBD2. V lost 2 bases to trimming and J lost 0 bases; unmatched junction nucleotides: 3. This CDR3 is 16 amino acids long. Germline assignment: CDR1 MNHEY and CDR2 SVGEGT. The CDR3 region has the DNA TGTGCCAGCAGTTACCCGGGACTAGCGGCCTCCTACGAGCAGTACTTC. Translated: CASSYPGLAASYEQYF.

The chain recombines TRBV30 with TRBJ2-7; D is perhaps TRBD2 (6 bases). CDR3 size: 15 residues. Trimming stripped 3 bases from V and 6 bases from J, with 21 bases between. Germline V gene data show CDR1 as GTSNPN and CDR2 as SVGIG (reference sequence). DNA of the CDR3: TGTGCCTGGAGCCCGGGGTTAGGAGGGAATGGCGAGCAGTACTTC. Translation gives CAWSPGLGGNGEQYF. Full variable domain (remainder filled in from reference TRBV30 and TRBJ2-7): SQTIHQWPATLVQPVGSPLSLECTVEGTSNPNLYWYRQAAGRGLQLLFYSVGIGQISSEVPQNLSASRPQDRQFILSSKKLLLSDSGFYLCAWSPGLGGNGEQYFGPGTRLTVT.

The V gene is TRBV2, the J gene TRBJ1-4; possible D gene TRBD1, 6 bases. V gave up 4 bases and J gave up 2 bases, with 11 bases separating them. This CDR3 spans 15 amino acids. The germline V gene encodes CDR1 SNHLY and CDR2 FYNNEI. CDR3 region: CASSGETGTNEKLFF. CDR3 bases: TGTGCCAGCAGTGGAGAAACAGGGACTAATGAAAAACTGTTTTTT.

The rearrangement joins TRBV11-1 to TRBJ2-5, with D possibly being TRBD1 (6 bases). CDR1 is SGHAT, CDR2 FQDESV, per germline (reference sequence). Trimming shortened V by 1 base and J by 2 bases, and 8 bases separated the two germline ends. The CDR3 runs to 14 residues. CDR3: CASSLVTGQETQYF. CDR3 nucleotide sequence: TGTGCCAGCAGCTTAGTTACAGGGCAAGAGACCCAGTACTTC.

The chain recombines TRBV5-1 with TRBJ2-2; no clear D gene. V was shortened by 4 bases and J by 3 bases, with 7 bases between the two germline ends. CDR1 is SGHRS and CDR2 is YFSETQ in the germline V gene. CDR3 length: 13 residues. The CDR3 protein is CASSQEHTGELFF. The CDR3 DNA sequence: TGCGCCAGCAGCCAGGAACACACCGGGGAGCTGTTTTTT. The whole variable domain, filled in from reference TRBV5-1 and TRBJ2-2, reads KAGVTQTPRYLIKTRGQQVTLSCSPISGHRSVSWYQQTPGQGLQFLFEYFSETQRNKGNFPGRFSGRQFSNSRSEMNVSTLELGDSALYLCASSQEHTGELFFGEGSRLTVL.

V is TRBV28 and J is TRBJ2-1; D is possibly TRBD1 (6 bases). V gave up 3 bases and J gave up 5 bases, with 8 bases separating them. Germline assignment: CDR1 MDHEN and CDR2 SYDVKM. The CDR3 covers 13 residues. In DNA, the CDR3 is TGTGCCAGCAGTTTCCCAGGGGACAATGAGCAGTTCTTC. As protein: CASSFPGDNEQFF.

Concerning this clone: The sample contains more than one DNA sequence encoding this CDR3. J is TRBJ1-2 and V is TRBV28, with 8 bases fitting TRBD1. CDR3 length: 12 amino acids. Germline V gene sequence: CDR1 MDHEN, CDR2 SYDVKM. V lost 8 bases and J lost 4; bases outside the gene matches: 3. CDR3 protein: CASRTGGYGYTF. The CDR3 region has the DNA TGTGCCAGCCGCACAGGGGGCTATGGCTACACCTTC.

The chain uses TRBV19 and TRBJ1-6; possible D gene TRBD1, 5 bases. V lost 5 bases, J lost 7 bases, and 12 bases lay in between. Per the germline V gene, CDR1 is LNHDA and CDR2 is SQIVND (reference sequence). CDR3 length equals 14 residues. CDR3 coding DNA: TGTGCCAGTAGTCCGGTAACAGGAAATTCACCCCTCCACTTT. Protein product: CASSPVTGNSPLHF.